This T cell receptor (beta chain) was sequenced during a study of siplizumab effects on memory and regulatory T cells. The germline V gene has CDR1 LNHDA and CDR2 SQIVND (reference sequence). The CDR3 length is 13 residues. V dropped 9 bases and J dropped 6; count of bases not matched to a gene: 7. Note on this clone: Its specificity is not known.

Points from the study as a whole: Just a small share of alloreactive clones was traced back to unstimulated subsets. Siplizumab significantly decreased alloreactive sequences from unstimulated CD4+ memory cells. The diversity of naive T cells seemed greater than that of memory cells, and their alloresponse contribution seemed major.

Using immunoSEQ multiplex PCR, the repertoire was profiled, and TCRdb retains in-frame clones only, with some absent. The profile covers 50,000 to 55,000 clones, with 85% to 95% appearing a single time and roughly 15% taken by the ten largest. The chain is built from TRBV19 and TRBJ1-4, with TRBD1 matching over 7 bases. Material for sequencing was CD8+ T cells sorted from blood. This TCR was sampled from a human donor in good health. CDR3 nucleotide sequence: TGTGCCAGCGGGACAGACTCATATGAAAAACTGTTTTTT. Its translation: CASGTDSYEKLFF. The entire variable domain, with the rest obtained from reference TRBV19 and TRBJ1-4, is as follows: DGGITQSPKYLFRKEGQNVTLSCEQNLNHDAMYWYRQDPGQGLRLIYYSQIVNDFQKGDIAEGYSVSREKKESFPLTVTSAQKNPTAFYLCASGTDSYEKLFFGSGTQLSVL.